These 32 T cell receptor beta chains originate from one sample sequenced in a study of OX40 agonist ivuxolimab in advanced cancers. TCRdb keeps only in-frame clones here, not all; method: immunoSEQ multiplex PCR. Found here are 85,000 to 130,000 clones, around nine tenths of them singletons; the top ten hold approximately 0.3%. This specimen consisted of CD4+ or CD8+ T cells sorted from blood, obtained in a trial of the OX40 agonist ivuxolimab. Every receptor here comes from an adult with an advanced solid tumor such as melanoma, head and neck, liver or kidney cancer.

This clone appeared once. The chain carries TRBV7-2 and TRBJ1-2; D remains unclear. Germline V gene data show CDR1 as SGHTA and CDR2 as FQGNSA. The ends were cut back, 5 bases at V and 7 bases at J, with 14 bases in the middle. There are 13 residues in the CDR3. The CDR3 DNA reads TGTGCCAGCAGCCCAACCCCAGAGTCTGGCTACACCTTC. Translation: CASSPTPESGYTF. The full variable domain, completed using reference TRBV7-2 and TRBJ1-2, is GAGVSQSPSNKVTEKGKDVELRCDPISGHTALYWYRQSLGQGLEFLIYFQGNSAPDKSGLPSDRFSAERTGGSVSTLTIQRTQQEDSAVYLCASSPTPESGYTFGSGTRLTVV.

V is TRBV5-1 and J is TRBJ2-5; D is possibly TRBD1 (6 bases). The end of the DNA aligns better with TRBJ2-7, so the J call may be wrong. The CDR3 is 14 residues long. The germline gives CDR1 SGHRS, CDR2 YFSETQ. CDR3 nucleotide sequence: TGCGCCAGCAGAATCTTACAGGGCACCGCCGAGCAGTACTTC. Its protein product is CASRILQGTAEQYF.

The chain couples TRBV2 to TRBJ2-1; 9 nucleotides match TRBD2. Trimming at V came to 6 bases and at J to 3 bases, leaving 6 bases not matched to a gene. Per the germline V gene, CDR1 is SNHLY and CDR2 is FYNNEI. This CDR3 has 15 amino acids. The CDR3 spells CASRQTSGIYNEQFF. In DNA, the CDR3 is TGTGCCAGCAGGCAGACTAGCGGAATCTACAATGAGCAGTTCTTC.

This rearrangement joins TRBV7-2 to TRBJ2-1; D is unresolved. CDR3 length: 15 residues. Deletions cut 2 bases from V and 7 bases from J, with 15 bases between. Germline V gene data show CDR1 as SGHTA and CDR2 as FQGNSA. CDR3 DNA: TGTGCCAGCAGCTTAAATGATCGGCACTCTAATGAGCAGTTCTTC. Protein product: CASSLNDRHSNEQFF.

The chain employs TRBV7-6 and TRBJ2-1, with unresolved D. Deletions cut 6 bases from V and 9 bases from J, with 12 bases between. The CDR3 sequence is 12 residues long. Germline V CDR1 and CDR2: SGHVS, FNYEAQ. The CDR3 here is CASRKGKGEQFF. The CDR3 DNA sequence: TGTGCCAGCAGGAAGGGAAAGGGTGAGCAGTTCTTC.

Only a few counts were recorded for this clone. CDR3 in DNA: TGTGCCAGCAGTGCCGACAGGGGGCGCAGGGAGCAGTACTTC. Translating gives CASSADRGRREQYF. The genes are TRBV7-9 and TRBJ2-7; 10 positions match TRBD1. The CDR3 consists of 14 residues. With 6 bases clipped from V and 7 bases from J, the junction kept 9 bases outside the gene matches. Germline values: CDR1 SEHNR, CDR2 FQNEAQ (reference sequence).

The chain has TRBV7-3 and TRBJ2-1; 12 nucleotides line up with TRBD2. Germline lookup yields CDR1 SGHTA and CDR2 FQGTGA. The V segment lost 1 base and the J segment 10 bases; nucleotides outside the gene matches: 17. CDR3 size: 19 residues. CDR3 DNA sequence: TGTGCCAGCAGCTTAAACCCAATCTGGCTAGCGGGGGGGAAGGACGAGCAGTTCTTC. Translated, it gives CASSLNPIWLAGGKDEQFF.

This clone occurred once. The rearrangement joins TRBV5-4 to TRBJ2-5; TRBD2 aligns across 7 bases. The J call may be mistaken, given a closer DNA end match to TRBJ2-7. Germline V CDR1 and CDR2: SGHNT, YYREEE (reference sequence). CDR3 length equals 15 residues. CDR3 in amino acids: CASSLEGGRTREQYF. The CDR3 nucleotides read TGTGCCAGCAGCTTGGAGGGCGGGAGAACACGCGAGCAGTACTTC.

V and J are TRBV18 and TRBJ2-3; D gene uncertain. Trimming cost V 2 bases and J 0 bases, with 15 bases left between them. CDR1 is KGHSH and CDR2 is LQKENI in the germline V gene. CDR3 length: 17 amino acids. CDR3: CASSPVQRFSSTDTQYF. DNA for the CDR3: TGTGCCAGCTCACCAGTACAGCGTTTTTCTAGCACAGATACGCAGTATTTT.

V usage is TRBV7-3 and J usage is TRBJ2-3; D may be TRBD2 (5 bases). CDR1 and CDR2 (germline): SGHTA, FQGTGA. V shed 5 bases and J shed 3 bases, with 9 bases lying between them. The CDR3 consists of 13 residues. As DNA, the CDR3 is TGTGCCAGCAGCCTCGGACTGACAGATACGCAGTATTTT. As protein: CASSLGLTDTQYF.

The V and J genes are TRBV7-9 and TRBJ2-5, with 8 bases fitting TRBD1. Germline CDR1 SEHNR, CDR2 FQNEAQ (reference sequence). V gave up 5 bases and J gave up 4 bases; unmatched junction bases: 3. This CDR3 has 13 residues. The CDR3 sequence: CASSRQGSETQYF. CDR3 nucleotides: TGTGCCAGCAGCCGACAGGGGTCAGAGACCCAGTACTTC.

As DNA, the CDR3 is TGTGCCAGCAGTCTACAGAATAATTCACCCCTCCACTTT. Translated: CASSLQNNSPLHF. The rearrangement uses TRBV27 and TRBJ1-6, with D uncertain. Germline V gives CDR1 MNHEY, CDR2 SMNVEV (reference sequence). V lost 5 bases to trimming and J lost 5 bases, with 7 bases between them. The CDR3 runs to 13 residues.

The count of this clone is one. V is TRBV6-4 and J is TRBJ1-1; weak D call: TRBD1 (6 bases). V was shortened by 0 bases and J by 4 bases, with 9 bases between the two germline ends. Germline CDR1 MRHNA, CDR2 SNTAGT. The CDR3 contains 14 residues. DNA for the CDR3: TGTGCCAGCAGTGACTCGTCCAGGGGCACTGAAGCTTTCTTT. It is translated as CASSDSSRGTEAFF.

V usage is TRBV28 and J usage is TRBJ2-3, with TRBD2 as a possible D gene (5 bases). Germline CDR1 is MDHEN and CDR2 is SYDVKM. The CDR3 extends over 19 amino acids. The germline V and J ends were trimmed by 4 bases and 8 bases, with 31 bases remaining between them. The CDR3 here is CASSYPTLASGPRRGTQYF. CDR3 DNA: TGTGCCAGCAGTTACCCCACCCTGGCGAGCGGACCCCGACGTGGTACGCAGTATTTT.

The chain has TRBV18 and TRBJ2-3; the D is unclear. Per germline, CDR1 KGHSH and CDR2 LQKENI. CDR3 length equals 14 residues. V lost 1 base and J lost 2, with 7 bases in between. CDR3 DNA sequence: TGTGCCAGCTCACCACAGAGACTCACAGATACGCAGTATTTT. Its translation is CASSPQRLTDTQYF.

This clone showed up just once. The genes are TRBV5-1 and TRBJ2-1, with D hard to call. V was cut by 6 bases and J by 9 bases, with 16 bases left in between. Germline CDR1 and CDR2: SGHRS and YFSETQ. The CDR3 sequence is 13 residues long. CDR3 DNA: TGCGCCAGCATGCAGGCCAACCCCGGTGAGCAGTTCTTC. This gives the protein CASMQANPGEQFF.

The rearrangement uses TRBV5-6 and TRBJ2-2; TRBD1 matches at 9 bases. This CDR3 comprises 15 residues. CDR1 SGHDT and CDR2 YYEEEE come from the germline V gene. With 7 bases clipped from V and 4 bases from J, the junction kept 8 bases outside the gene matches. In nucleotides, the CDR3 is TGTGCCAGCTACAGGGGGCGAGGTAGCACCGGGGAGCTGTTTTTT. Translation gives CASYRGRGSTGELFF.

The chain uses TRBV7-2 and TRBJ2-1; D remains ambiguous. The germline gives CDR1 SGHTA, CDR2 FQGNSA. Trimming took off 2 bases at V and 7 bases at J, with 6 bases between the two ends. This CDR3 has 12 amino acids. The CDR3 sequence: CASSLRANEQFF. In DNA, the CDR3 is TGTGCCAGCAGCTTAAGGGCTAATGAGCAGTTCTTC.

V and J are TRBV5-1 and TRBJ2-3, with 7 bases matching TRBD2. Trimming cost V 3 bases and J 1 base; bases outside gene matches: 5. There are 15 residues in the CDR3. Germline loops: CDR1 SGHRS, CDR2 YFSETQ. The CDR3 DNA follows: TGCGCCAGCAGCTCGGGTGGGAGGGGCACAGATACGCAGTATTTT. This codes for CASSSGGRGTDTQYF.

The chain combines TRBV15 with TRBJ1-3, with 9 bases identical to TRBD1. Germline loops: CDR1 LNHNV, CDR2 YYDKDF (reference sequence). V lost 1 base, J lost 4 bases, and 8 bases stayed unmatched. The CDR3 spans 17 residues. CDR3 in DNA: TGTGCCACCAGCAGAGCCCTGGGACAGGGCATCGGAAACACCATATATTTT. It yields the protein CATSRALGQGIGNTIYF.

The V call is TRBV7-2, the J call TRBJ2-1; the match to TRBD1 covers 7 bases. Germline V CDR1 and CDR2: SGHTA, FQGNSA. V lost 6 bases to trimming and J lost 6 bases; unmatched junction nucleotides: 8. The CDR3 is 14 residues long. The CDR3 nucleotides are TGTGCCAGCAGGCTTAACAGGGGACGCAATGAGCAGTTCTTC. Its protein is CASRLNRGRNEQFF.

This clone was observed a single time. Here the CDR3 reads CASSPGGTAKNIQYF. CDR3 sequence (DNA): TGTGCCAGCAGCCCAGGGGGCACGGCCAAAAACATTCAGTACTTC. The chain recombines TRBV5-4 with TRBJ2-4; 8 nucleotides align to TRBD1. Germline loops: CDR1 SGHNT, CDR2 YYREEE (reference sequence). With V trimmed by 4 bases and J by 1 base, 4 bases remained unmatched. The CDR3 is 15 amino acids.

J is TRBJ2-1 and V is TRBV5-1, with 7 bases identical to TRBD2. The J segment lost 8 bases and the V segment lost 5 bases, leaving 13 bases of the junction unmatched. Germline lookup yields CDR1 SGHRS and CDR2 YFSETQ. There are 15 residues in the CDR3. In DNA form, the CDR3 reads TGCGCCAGCAGTGGTGGGTGGGAGGGCCGTTATGAGCAGTTCTTC. Protein product: CASSGGWEGRYEQFF.

This rearrangement joins TRBV18 to TRBJ2-7; 7 bases are shared with TRBD2. V shed 5 bases and J 6 bases; nucleotides not matched to a gene: 7. The germline V gene has CDR1 KGHSH and CDR2 LQKENI. The CDR3 spans 13 residues. The CDR3 DNA reads TGTGCCAGCTCAGTCGGCGGGAGTGGCGAGCAGTACTTC. Its translation: CASSVGGSGEQYF.

The rearrangement links TRBV7-7 to TRBJ2-1; 16 bases match TRBD2. CDR1 and CDR2 from the germline V gene are SSHAT and FNYEAQ (reference sequence). The CDR3 spans 17 residues. With 5 bases clipped from V and 6 bases from J, the junction kept 7 bases outside the gene matches. DNA of the CDR3: TGTGCCAGCAGCCCCCTTGGGACTAGCGGGAGGGCCAATGAGCAGTTCTTC. The encoded protein is CASSPLGTSGRANEQFF.

The CDR3 reads CAISAGSGYTF. The CDR3 region has the DNA TGTGCCATCAGTGCTGGTTCTGGCTACACCTTC. The J gene is TRBJ1-2, the V gene TRBV10-3; D is undetermined. This CDR3 region has 11 residues. Trimming cost V 4 bases and J 7 bases, with 7 bases left between them. Germline CDR1 and CDR2: ENHRY and SYGVKD.

The chain has TRBV2 and TRBJ1-2; 11 bases align to TRBD1. The CDR3 spans 15 residues. With V trimmed by 4 bases and J by 1 base, 2 bases remained unmatched. Per the germline V gene, CDR1 is SNHLY and CDR2 is FYNNEI. This chain's CDR3 is CASSVGTGGNYGYTF. The CDR3 DNA reads TGTGCCAGCAGTGTGGGGACAGGGGGTAACTATGGCTACACCTTC.

V gene TRBV7-2 combines with J gene TRBJ2-7; TRBD2 agrees at 8 bases. Germline values: CDR1 SGHTA, CDR2 FQGNSA. This CDR3 is built from 15 residues. The ends lost 5 bases at V and 2 bases at J; junction bases unmatched: 8. The CDR3 is CASSPGGRRAYEQYF. The CDR3, as DNA: TGTGCCAGCAGCCCGGGGGGGCGGCGGGCCTACGAGCAGTACTTC.

The chain couples TRBV6-5 to TRBJ2-7; no clear D gene. The germline gives CDR1 MNHEY, CDR2 SVGAGI. V dropped 0 bases and J dropped 3 bases, with 6 bases sitting between them. The CDR3 contains 13 residues. The CDR3 DNA reads as TGTGCCAGCAGTTACTCCTGGGGCTACGAGCAGTACTTC. This encodes CASSYSWGYEQYF.

This chain connects TRBV27 to TRBJ1-2; TRBD1 agrees at 8 bases. CDR1 is MNHEY, CDR2 SMNVEV, per germline (reference sequence). The CDR3 length is 13 residues. With V trimmed by 6 bases and J by 4 bases, 4 bases remained unmatched. The CDR3 nucleotides read TGTGCCAGCAGCCCAGGGGGCTCCTATGGCTACACCTTC. Amino acid sequence: CASSPGGSYGYTF.

This rearrangement joins TRBV4-2 to TRBJ2-3; D tentatively reads TRBD1 or TRBD2 (5 bases each). This CDR3 spans 16 amino acids. Germline lookup yields CDR1 LGHNA and CDR2 YNFKEQ. V dropped 4 bases and J dropped 7 bases, with 21 bases sitting between them. The DNA of the CDR3 is TGTGCCAGCAGCCTCGAAGCCGGGCCTGGGGGTAATACGCAGTATTTT. Protein sequence: CASSLEAGPGGNTQYF.

The chain recombines TRBV6-1 with TRBJ1-3; unclear D gene. This CDR3 comprises 13 residues. V lost 2 bases to trimming and J lost 1 base, with 3 bases between them. The germline CDR1 and CDR2 sequences are MNHNS and SASEGT. The CDR3, as DNA: TGTGCCAGCAGTGAACTTTCTGGAAACACCATATATTTT. It specifies CASSELSGNTIYF.